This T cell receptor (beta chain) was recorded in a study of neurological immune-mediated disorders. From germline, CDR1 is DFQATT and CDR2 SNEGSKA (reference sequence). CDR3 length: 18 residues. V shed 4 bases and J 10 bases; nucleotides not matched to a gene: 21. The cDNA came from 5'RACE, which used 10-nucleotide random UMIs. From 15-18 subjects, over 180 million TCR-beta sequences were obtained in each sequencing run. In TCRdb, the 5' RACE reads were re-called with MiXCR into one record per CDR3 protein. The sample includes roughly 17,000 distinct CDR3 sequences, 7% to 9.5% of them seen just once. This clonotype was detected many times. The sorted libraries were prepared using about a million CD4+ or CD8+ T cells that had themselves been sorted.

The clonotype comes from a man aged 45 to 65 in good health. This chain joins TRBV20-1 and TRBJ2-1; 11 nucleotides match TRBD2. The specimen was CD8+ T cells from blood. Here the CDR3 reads CSATGLRGVLAGVWEQFF. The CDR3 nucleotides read TGCAGTGCTACTGGACTCCGAGGAGTACTAGCGGGAGTCTGGGAGCAGTTCTTC.